This T cell receptor beta chain is from a study of CD8 T cells in Susac syndrome. The CDR3 totals 17 residues. Per germline, CDR1 GTSNPN and CDR2 SVGIG (reference sequence). V was clipped by 2 bases and J by 15 bases; unmatched bases: 21. Negative isolation was applied to CD8+ and CD4+ T cells, and FACS enrichment was applied to TEMRA cells. When the RNA was reverse transcribed, random hexamers were used with an input of about 0.45 to 1 ug. Each CDR3 protein gets one entry after TCRdb re-called the immunoSEQ multiplex PCR reads with MiXCR. The table lists some 300,000 distinct CDR3 sequences, 89% of them singletons, with roughly 0.2% in the top ten.

The chain recombines TRBV30 with TRBJ2-1, with TRBD2 identical over 11 bases. Sequenced: CD8+ T cells from PBMCs. The source is a human donor with multiple sclerosis. CDR3 amino acids: CAWSTSTLPGLAVFLFF. CDR3 coding DNA: TGTGCCTGGAGTACTTCAACCCTCCCGGGACTAGCGGTCTTTTTGTTCTTC.